A single T cell receptor (beta chain) is shown here with its context. Its cognate antigen is unknown. Germline and junction disagree at one end, which may indicate a read error. The extraction recovered at least 6 micrograms of total RNA per sample. With a J-beta primer mix and a sample-barcoded 5' primer, a second PCR ran about 7 to 12 cycles. TCRdb independently ran MiXCR on the 5' RACE reads; one entry per CDR3 protein. The sample records approximately 2,000,000 distinct CDR3 sequences, approximately 39% being singletons. These data come from a study of blood T cells in healthy people across ages. Study observations and caveats: Among long-lived donors, naive CD4+ cells were more numerous and diversity higher than in aged donors. Across samples, TCR beta diversity tracked strongly with naive T cell percentage.

CDR1 and CDR2 from the germline V gene are SGHAT and FQNNGV. This CDR3 is built from 14 residues. Sequencing input: blood. V is TRBV11-2 and J is TRBJ2-3; D is unresolved. The receptor's source is a human donor in good health. The CDR3 is CASSLGGHTDTRYF. The CDR3 bases are TGTGCCAGCAGCTTAGGGGGTCACACAGATACGCGGTATTTT.